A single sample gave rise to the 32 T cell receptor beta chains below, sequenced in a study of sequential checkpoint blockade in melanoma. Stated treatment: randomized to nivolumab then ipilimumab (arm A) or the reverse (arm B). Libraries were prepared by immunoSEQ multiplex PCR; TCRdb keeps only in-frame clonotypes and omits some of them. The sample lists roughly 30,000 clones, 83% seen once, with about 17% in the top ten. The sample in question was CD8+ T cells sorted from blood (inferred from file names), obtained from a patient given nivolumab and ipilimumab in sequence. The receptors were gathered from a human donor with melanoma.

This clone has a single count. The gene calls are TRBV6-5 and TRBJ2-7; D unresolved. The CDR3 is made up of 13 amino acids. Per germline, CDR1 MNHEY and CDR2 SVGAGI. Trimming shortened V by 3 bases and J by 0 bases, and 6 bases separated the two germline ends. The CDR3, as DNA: TGTGCCAGCAGTTATGGGCCCTCCTACGAGCAGTACTTC. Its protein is CASSYGPSYEQYF.

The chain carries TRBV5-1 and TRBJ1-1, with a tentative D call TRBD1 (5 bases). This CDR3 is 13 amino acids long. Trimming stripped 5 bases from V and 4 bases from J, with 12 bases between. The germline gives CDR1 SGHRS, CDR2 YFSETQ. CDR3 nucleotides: TGCGCCAGCAGAGGGGCTGCGAGCACTGAAGCTTTCTTT. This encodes CASRGAASTEAFF.

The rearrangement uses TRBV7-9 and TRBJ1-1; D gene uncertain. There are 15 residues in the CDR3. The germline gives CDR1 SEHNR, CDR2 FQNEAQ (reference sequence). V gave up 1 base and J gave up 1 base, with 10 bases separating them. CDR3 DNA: TGTGCCAGCAGCTTAGGACATTCTGGGAACACTGAAGCTTTCTTT. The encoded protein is CASSLGHSGNTEAFF.

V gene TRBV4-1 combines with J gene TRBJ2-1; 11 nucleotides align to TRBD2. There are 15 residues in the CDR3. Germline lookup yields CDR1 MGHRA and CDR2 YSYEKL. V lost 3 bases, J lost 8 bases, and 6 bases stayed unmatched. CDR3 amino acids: CASSQVAGGPYEQFF. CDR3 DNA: TGCGCCAGCAGCCAGGTAGCGGGGGGGCCGTATGAGCAGTTCTTC.

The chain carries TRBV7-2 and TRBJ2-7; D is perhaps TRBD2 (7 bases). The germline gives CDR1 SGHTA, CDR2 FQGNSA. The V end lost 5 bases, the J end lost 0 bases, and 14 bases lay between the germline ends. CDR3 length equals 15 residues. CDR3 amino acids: CASSGGALSSYEQYF. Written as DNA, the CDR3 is TGTGCCAGCAGCGGGGGGGCCTTGAGCTCCTACGAGCAGTACTTC.

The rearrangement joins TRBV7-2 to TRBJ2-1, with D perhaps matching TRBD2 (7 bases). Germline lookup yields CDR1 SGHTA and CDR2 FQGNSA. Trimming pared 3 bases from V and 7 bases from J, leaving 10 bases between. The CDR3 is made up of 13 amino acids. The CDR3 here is CASSFGGANEQFF. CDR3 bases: TGTGCCAGCAGCTTTGGGGGGGCAAATGAGCAGTTCTTC. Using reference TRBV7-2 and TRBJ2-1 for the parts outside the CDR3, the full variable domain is GAGVSQSPSNKVTEKGKDVELRCDPISGHTALYWYRQSLGQGLEFLIYFQGNSAPDKSGLPSDRFSAERTGGSVSTLTIQRTQQEDSAVYLCASSFGGANEQFFGPGTRLTVL.

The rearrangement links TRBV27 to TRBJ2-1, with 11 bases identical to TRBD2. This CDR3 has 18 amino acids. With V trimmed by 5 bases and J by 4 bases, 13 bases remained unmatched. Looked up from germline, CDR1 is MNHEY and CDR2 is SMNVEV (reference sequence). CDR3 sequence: CASSLTGVGLAVYNEQFF. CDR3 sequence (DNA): TGTGCCAGCAGTCTAACGGGCGTGGGACTAGCGGTTTACAATGAGCAGTTCTTC.

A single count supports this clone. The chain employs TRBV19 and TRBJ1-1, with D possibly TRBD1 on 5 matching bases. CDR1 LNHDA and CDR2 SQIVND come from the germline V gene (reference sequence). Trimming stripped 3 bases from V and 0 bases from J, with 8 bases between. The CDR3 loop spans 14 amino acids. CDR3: CASSMRQLNTEAFF. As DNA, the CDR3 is TGTGCCAGTAGTATGAGACAGCTGAACACTGAAGCTTTCTTT.

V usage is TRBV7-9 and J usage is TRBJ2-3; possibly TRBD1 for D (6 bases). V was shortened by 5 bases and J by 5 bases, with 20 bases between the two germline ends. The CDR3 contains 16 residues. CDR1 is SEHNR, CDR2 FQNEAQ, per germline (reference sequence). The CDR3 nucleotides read TGTGCCAGCAGCCCAACCCGGGACCGAGGGGGAGATACGCAGTATTTT. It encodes CASSPTRDRGGDTQYF.

CDR3 in amino acids: CASSRTDGGPMNTEAFF. As DNA, the CDR3 is TGCGCCAGCAGCCGTACAGACGGAGGCCCCATGAACACTGAAGCTTTCTTT. V is TRBV4-3 and J is TRBJ1-1; the D is unclear. Looked up from germline, CDR1 is LGHNA and CDR2 is YSLEER. There are 17 residues in the CDR3. Trimming stripped 4 bases from V and 0 bases from J, with 18 bases between.

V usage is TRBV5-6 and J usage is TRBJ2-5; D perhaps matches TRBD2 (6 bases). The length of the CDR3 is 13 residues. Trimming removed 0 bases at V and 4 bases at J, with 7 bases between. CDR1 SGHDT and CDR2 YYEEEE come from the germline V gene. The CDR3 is CASSLAAGETQYF. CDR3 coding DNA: TGTGCCAGCAGCTTGGCAGCGGGAGAGACCCAGTACTTC.

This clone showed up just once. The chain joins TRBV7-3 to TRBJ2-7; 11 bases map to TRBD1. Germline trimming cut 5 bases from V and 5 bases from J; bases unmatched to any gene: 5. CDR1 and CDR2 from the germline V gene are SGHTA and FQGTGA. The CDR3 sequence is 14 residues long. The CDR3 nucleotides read TGTGCCAGCAGCGACCGGGACAGGGGGAACGAGCAGTACTTC. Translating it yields CASSDRDRGNEQYF. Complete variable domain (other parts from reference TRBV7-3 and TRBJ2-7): GAGVSQTPSNKVTEKGKYVELRCDPISGHTALYWYRQSLGQGPEFLIYFQGTGAADDSGLPNDRFFAVRPEGSVSTLKIQRTERGDSAVYLCASSDRDRGNEQYFGPGTRLTVT.

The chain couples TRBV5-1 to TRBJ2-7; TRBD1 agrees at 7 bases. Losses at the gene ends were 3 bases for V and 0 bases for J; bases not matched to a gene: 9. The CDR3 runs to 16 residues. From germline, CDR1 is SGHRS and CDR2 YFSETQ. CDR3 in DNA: TGCGCCAGCAGCTCCAAAGGGACAGTGGACTCCTACGAGCAGTACTTC. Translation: CASSSKGTVDSYEQYF.

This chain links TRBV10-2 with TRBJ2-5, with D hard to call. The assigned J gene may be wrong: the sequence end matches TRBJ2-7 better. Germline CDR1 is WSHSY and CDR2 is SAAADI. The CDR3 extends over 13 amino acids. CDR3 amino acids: CASSESAYYEQYF. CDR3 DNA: TGCGCCAGCAGTGAGTCCGCGTACTACGAGCAGTACTTC.

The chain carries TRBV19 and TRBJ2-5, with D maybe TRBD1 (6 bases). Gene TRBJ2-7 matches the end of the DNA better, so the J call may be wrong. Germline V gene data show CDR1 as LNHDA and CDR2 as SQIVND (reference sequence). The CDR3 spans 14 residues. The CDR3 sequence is CASSIAHRVYEQYF. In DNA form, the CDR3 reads TGTGCCAGTAGTATAGCCCACAGGGTGTACGAGCAGTACTTC.

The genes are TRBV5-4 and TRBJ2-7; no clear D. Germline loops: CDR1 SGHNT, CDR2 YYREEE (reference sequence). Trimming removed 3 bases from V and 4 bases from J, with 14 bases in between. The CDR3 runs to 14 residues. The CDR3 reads CASSSTVLPYEQYF. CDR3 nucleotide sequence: TGTGCCAGCAGCTCGACTGTTCTACCTTACGAGCAGTACTTC. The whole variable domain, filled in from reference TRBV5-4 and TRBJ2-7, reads ETGVTQSPTHLIKTRGQQVTLRCSSQSGHNTVSWYQQALGQGPQFIFQYYREEENGRGNFPPRFSGLQFPNYSSELNVNALELDDSALYLCASSSTVLPYEQYFGPGTRLTVT.

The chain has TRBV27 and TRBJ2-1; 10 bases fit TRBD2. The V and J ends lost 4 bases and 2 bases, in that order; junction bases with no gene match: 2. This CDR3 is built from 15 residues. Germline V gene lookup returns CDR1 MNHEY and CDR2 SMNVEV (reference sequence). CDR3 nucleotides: TGTGCCAGCAGTTCTAGCGGGGGCACCTACAATGAGCAGTTCTTC. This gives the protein CASSSSGGTYNEQFF.

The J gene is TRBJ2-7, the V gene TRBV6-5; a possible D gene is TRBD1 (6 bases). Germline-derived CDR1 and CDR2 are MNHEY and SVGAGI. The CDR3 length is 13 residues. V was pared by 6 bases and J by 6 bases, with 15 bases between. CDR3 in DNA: TGTGCCAGCAGCTCTGGGGGCGCCGGCGAGCAGTACTTC. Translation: CASSSGGAGEQYF.

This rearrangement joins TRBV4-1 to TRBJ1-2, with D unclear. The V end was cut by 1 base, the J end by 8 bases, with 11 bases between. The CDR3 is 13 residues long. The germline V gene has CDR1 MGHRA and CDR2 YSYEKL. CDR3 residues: CASSQGGDWGYTF. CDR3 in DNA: TGCGCCAGCAGCCAAGGGGGAGACTGGGGCTACACCTTC.

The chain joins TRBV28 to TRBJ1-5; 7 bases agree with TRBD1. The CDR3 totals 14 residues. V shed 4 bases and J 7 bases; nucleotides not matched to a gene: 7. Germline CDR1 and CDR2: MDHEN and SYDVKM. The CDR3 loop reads CASSSRQGMQPQHF. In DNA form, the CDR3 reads TGTGCCAGCAGTTCCAGACAGGGCATGCAGCCCCAGCATTTT.

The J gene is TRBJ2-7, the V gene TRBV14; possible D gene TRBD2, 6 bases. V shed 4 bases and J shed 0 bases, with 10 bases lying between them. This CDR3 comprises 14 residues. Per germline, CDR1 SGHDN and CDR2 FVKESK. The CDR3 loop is CASSLEGLSYEQYF. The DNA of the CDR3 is TGTGCCAGCAGCCTGGAGGGACTCTCCTACGAGCAGTACTTC.

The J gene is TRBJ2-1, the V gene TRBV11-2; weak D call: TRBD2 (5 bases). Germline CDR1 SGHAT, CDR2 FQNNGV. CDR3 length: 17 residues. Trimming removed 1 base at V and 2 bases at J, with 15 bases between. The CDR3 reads CASSLVPAGSTYNEQFF. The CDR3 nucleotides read TGTGCCAGCAGCTTAGTACCGGCGGGCTCCACCTACAATGAGCAGTTCTTC.

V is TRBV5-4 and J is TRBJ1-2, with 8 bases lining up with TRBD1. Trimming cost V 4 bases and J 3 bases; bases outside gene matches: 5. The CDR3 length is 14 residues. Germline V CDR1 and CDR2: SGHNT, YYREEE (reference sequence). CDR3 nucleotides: TGTGCCAGCAGCCAGACAGGGGTTGACTATGGCTACACCTTC. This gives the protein CASSQTGVDYGYTF.

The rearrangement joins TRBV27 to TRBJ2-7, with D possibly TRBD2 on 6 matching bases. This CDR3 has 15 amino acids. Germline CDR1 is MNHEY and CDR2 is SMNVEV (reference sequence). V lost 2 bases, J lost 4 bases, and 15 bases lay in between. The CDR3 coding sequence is TGTGCCAGCAGTTTACGCGGAGGGCCTGGATACGAGCAGTACTTC. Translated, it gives CASSLRGGPGYEQYF.

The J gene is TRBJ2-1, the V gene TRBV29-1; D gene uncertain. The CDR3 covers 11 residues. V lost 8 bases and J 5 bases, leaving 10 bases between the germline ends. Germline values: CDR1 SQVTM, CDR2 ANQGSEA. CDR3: CSPLTDNEQFF. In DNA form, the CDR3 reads TGCAGCCCCCTTACGGACAATGAGCAGTTCTTC.

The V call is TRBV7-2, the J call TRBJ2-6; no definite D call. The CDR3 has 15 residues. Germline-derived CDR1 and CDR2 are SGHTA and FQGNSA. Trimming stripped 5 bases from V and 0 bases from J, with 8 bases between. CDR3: CASSAWSSGANVLTF. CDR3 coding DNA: TGTGCCAGCAGCGCGTGGTCCTCTGGGGCCAACGTCCTGACTTTC. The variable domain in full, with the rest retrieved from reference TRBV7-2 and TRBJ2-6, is GAGVSQSPSNKVTEKGKDVELRCDPISGHTALYWYRQSLGQGLEFLIYFQGNSAPDKSGLPSDRFSAERTGGSVSTLTIQRTQQEDSAVYLCASSAWSSGANVLTFGAGSRLTVL.

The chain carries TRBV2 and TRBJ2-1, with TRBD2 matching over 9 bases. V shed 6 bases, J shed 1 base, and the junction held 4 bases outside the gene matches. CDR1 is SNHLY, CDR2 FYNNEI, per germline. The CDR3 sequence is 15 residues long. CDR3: CASSGGLASYNEQFF. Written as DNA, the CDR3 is TGTGCCAGCAGCGGGGGACTAGCATCCTACAATGAGCAGTTCTTC.

CDR3 DNA: TGCGCCAGCAGGGACAGGGGGCATCGGGTTCAGCCCCAGCATTTT. This sequence encodes CASRDRGHRVQPQHF. The chain recombines TRBV10-1 with TRBJ1-5; 11 bases agree with TRBD1. CDR1 and CDR2 (germline): WNHNN, SYGVQD (reference sequence). V was clipped by 6 bases and J by 6 bases; unmatched bases: 7. This CDR3 is built from 15 residues.

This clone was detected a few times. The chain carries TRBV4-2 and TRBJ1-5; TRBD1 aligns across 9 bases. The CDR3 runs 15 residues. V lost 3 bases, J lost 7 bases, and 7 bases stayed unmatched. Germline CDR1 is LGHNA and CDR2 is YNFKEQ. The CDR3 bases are TGTGCCAGCAGCCAGGACGGGACAGGGCTCCAGCCCCAGCATTTT. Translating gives CASSQDGTGLQPQHF.

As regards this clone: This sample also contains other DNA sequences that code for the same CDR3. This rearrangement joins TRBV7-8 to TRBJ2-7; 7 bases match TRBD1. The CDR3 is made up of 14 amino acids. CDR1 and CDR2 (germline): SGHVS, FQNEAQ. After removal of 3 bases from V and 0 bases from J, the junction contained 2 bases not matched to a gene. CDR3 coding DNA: TGTGCCAGCAGCTTGGCAGGGGGCTCCTACGAGCAGTACTTC. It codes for CASSLAGGSYEQYF.

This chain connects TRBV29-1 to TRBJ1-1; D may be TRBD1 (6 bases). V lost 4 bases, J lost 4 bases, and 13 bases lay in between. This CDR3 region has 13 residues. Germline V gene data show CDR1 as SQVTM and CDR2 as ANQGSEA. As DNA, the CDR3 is TGCAGCGTTGTTGCAGGGGCCGGCACTGAAGCTTTCTTT. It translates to CSVVAGAGTEAFF.

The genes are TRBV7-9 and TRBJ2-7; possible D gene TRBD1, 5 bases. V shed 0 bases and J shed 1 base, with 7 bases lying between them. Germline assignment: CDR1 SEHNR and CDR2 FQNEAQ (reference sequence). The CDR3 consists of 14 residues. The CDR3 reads CASSLADRSYEQYF. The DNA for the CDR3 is TGTGCCAGCAGCTTAGCAGACAGATCCTACGAGCAGTACTTC.